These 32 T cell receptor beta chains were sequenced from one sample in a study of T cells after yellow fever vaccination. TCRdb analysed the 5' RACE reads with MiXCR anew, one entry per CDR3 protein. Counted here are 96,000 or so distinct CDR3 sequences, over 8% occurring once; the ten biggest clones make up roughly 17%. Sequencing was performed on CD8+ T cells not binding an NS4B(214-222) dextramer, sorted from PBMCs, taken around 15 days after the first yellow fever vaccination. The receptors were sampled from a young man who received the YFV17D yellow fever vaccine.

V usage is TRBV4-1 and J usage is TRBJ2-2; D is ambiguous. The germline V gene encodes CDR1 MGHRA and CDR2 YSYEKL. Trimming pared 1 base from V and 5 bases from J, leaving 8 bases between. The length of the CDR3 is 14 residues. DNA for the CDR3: TGCGCCAGCAGCCAAGTAGGTGGGACCGGGGAGCTGTTTTTT. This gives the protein CASSQVGGTGELFF.

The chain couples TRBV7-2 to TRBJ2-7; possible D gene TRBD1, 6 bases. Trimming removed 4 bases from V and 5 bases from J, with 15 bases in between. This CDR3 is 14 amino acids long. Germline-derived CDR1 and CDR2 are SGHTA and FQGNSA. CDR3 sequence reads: CASSSDATGNEQYV. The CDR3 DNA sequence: TGTGCCAGCAGCTCCGACGCTACAGGGAACGAGCAGTACGTC.

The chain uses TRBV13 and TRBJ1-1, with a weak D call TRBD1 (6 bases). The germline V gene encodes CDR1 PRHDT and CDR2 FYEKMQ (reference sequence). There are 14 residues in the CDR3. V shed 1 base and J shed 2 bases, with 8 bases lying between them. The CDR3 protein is CASSLAQGNTEAFF. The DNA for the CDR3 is TGTGCCAGCAGCTTAGCACAGGGCAACACTGAAGCTTTCTTT.

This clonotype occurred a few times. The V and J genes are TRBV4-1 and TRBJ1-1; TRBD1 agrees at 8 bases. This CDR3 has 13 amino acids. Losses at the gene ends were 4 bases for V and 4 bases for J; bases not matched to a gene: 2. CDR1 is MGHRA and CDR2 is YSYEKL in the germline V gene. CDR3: CASSPGGTTEAFF. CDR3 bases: TGCGCCAGCAGCCCAGGGGGCACCACTGAAGCTTTCTTT.

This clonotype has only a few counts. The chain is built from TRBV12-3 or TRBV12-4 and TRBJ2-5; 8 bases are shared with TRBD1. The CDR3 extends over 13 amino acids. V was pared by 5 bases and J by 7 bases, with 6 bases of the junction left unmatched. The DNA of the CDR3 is TGTGCCAGCAGTCCCGGGACAGGAATGACCCAGTACTTC. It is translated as CASSPGTGMTQYF.

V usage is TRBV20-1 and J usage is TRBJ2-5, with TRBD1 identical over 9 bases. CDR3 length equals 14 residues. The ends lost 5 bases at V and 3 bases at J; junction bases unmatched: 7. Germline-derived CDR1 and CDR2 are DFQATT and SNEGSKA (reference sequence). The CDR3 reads CSAPGTGRKETQYF. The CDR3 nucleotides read TGCAGTGCTCCCGGGACAGGGAGGAAAGAGACCCAGTACTTC.

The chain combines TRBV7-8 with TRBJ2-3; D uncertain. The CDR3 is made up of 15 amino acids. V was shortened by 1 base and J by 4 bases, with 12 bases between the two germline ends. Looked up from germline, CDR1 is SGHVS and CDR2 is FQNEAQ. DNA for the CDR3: TGTGCCAGCAGCTTAGACCTTCGGCAGCCAGATACGCAGTATTTT. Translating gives CASSLDLRQPDTQYF.

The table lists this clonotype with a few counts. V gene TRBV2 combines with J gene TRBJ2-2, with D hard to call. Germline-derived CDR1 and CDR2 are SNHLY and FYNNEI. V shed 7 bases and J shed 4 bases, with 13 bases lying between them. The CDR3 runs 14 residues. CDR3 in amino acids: CASTPGRGTGELFF. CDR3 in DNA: TGTGCCAGCACCCCCGGGCGCGGCACCGGGGAGCTGTTTTTT.

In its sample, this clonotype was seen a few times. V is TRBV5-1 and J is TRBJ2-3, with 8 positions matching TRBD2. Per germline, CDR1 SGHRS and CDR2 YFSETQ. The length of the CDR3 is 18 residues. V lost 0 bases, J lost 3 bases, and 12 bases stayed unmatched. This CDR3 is CASSLGGQGLVWTDTQYF. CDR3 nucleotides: TGCGCCAGCAGCTTGGGAGGTCAGGGACTAGTGTGGACAGATACGCAGTATTTT.

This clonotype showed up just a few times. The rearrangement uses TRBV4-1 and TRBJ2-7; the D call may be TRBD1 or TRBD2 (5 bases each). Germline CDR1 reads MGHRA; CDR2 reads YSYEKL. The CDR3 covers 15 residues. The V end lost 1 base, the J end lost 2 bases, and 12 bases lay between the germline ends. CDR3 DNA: TGCGCCAGCAGCCAAGGGACCGGGACCGCCTACGAGCAGTACTTC. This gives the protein CASSQGTGTAYEQYF.

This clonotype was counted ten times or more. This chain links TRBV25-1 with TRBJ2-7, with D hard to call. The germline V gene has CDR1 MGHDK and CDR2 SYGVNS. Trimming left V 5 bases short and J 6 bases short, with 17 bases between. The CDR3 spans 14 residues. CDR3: CASSTADWLGEQYF. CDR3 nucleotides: TGTGCCAGCAGTACAGCAGATTGGCTCGGCGAGCAGTACTTC.

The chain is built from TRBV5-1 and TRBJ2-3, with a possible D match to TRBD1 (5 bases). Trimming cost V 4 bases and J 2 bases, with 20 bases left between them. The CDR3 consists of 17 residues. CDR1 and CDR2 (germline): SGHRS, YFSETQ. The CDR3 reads CASSPAWAGLPTDTQYF. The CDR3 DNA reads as TGCGCCAGCAGCCCGGCCTGGGCAGGGCTTCCCACAGATACGCAGTATTTT.

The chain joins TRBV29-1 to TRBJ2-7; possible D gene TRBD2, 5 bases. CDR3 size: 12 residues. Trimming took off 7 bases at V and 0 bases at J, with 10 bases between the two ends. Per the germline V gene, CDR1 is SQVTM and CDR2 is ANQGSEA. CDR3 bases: TGCAGCGCCGGACTGGCCTCCTACGAGCAGTACTTC. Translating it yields CSAGLASYEQYF.

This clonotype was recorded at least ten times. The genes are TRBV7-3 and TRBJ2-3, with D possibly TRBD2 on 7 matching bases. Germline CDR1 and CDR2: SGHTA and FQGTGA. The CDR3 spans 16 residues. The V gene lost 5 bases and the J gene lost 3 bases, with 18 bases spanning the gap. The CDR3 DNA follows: TGTGCCAGCAGCCTTTTGGGGGGGGCGTTGACAGATACGCAGTATTTT. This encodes CASSLLGGALTDTQYF.

CDR3 DNA: TGTGCCAGCAGCTACAGCAGGGGCATGAACACTGAAGCTTTCTTT. Amino acids: CASSYSRGMNTEAFF. The rearrangement uses TRBV7-9 and TRBJ1-1, with D possibly matching TRBD1 (6 bases). V was cut by 4 bases and J by 0 bases, with 12 bases left in between. This CDR3 spans 15 amino acids. CDR1 and CDR2 from the germline V gene are SEHNR and FQNEAQ (reference sequence).

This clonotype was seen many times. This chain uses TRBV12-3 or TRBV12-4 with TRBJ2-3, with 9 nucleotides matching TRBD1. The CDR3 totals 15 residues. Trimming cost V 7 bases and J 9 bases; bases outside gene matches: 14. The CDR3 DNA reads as TGTGCCAGCACTACGGCGGGACAGGGTAGCGAAACGCAGTATTTT. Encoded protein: CASTTAGQGSETQYF.

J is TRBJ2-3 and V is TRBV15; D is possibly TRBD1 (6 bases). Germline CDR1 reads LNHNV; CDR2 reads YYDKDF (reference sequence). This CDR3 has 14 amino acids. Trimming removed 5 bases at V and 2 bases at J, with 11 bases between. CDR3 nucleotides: TGTGCCACCAGCGGCAGGACAGCCACAGATACGCAGTATTTT. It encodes CATSGRTATDTQYF. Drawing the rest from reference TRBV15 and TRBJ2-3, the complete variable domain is DAMVIQNPRYQVTQFGKPVTLSCSQTLNHNVMYWYQQKSSQAPKLLFHYYDKDFNNEADTPDNFQSRRPNTSFCFLDIRSPGLGDTAMYLCATSGRTATDTQYFGPGTRLTVL.

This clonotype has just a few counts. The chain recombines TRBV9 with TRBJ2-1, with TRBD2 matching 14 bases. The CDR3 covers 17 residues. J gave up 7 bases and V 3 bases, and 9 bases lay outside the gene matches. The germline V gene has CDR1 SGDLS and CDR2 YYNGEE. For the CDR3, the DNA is TGTGCCAGCAGCGGACCTAGACTAGCGGGGGGGAGGAATGAGCAGTTCTTC. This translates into CASSGPRLAGGRNEQFF.

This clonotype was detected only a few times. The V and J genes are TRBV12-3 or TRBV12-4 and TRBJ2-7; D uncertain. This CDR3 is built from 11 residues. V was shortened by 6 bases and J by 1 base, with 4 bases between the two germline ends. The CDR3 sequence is CASRLSYEQYV. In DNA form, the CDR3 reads TGTGCCAGCAGACTTTCCTACGAGCAGTACGTC.

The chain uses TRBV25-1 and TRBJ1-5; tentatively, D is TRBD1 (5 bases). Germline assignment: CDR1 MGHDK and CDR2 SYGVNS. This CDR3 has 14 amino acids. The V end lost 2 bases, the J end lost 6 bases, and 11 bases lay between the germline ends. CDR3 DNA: TGTGCCAGCAGTGAACGGGGCGCTGGTCAGCCCCAGCATTTT. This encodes CASSERGAGQPQHF. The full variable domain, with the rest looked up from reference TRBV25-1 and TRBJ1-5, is EADIYQTPRYLVIGTGKKITLECSQTMGHDKMYWYQQDPGMELHLIHYSYGVNSTEKGDLSSESTVSRIRTEHFPLTLESARPSHTSQYLCASSERGAGQPQHFGDGTRLSIL.

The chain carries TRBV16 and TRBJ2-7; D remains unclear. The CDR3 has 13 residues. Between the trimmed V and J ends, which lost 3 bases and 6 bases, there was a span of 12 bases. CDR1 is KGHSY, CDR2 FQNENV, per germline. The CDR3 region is CASSHLLGREQYV. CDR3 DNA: TGTGCCAGCAGCCATTTGTTAGGGCGCGAGCAGTACGTC.

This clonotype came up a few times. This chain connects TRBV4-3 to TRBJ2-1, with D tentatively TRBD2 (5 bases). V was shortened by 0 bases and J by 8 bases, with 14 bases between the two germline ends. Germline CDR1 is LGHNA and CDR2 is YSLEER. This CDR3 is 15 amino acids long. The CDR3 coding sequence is TGCGCCAGCAGCCAAGAGATCGGCCTGAGGGATGAGCAGTTCTTC. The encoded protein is CASSQEIGLRDEQFF.

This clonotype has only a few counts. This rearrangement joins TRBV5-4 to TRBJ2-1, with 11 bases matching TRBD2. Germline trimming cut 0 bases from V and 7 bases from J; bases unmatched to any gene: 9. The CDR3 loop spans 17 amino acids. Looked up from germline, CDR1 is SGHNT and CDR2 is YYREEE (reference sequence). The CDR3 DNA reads TGTGCCAGCAGCTTGGCCATAGCGGGGGGGCCGGTTAATGAGCAGTTCTTC. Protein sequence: CASSLAIAGGPVNEQFF.

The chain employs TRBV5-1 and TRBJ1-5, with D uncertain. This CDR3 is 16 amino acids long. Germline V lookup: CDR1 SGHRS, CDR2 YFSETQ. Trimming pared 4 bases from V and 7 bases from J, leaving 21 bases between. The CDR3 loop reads CASSVAIGRVLQPQHF. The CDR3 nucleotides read TGCGCCAGCAGCGTCGCAATTGGTAGGGTCTTACAGCCCCAGCATTTT.

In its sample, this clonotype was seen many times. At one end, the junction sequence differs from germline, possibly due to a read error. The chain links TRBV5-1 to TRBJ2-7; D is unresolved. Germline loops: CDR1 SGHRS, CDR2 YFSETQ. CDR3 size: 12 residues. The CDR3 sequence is CASSLDGYEQYF. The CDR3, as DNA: TGTGCCAGCAGCTTAGATGGCTACGAGCAGTACTTC. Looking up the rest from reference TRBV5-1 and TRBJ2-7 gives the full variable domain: KAGVTQTPRYLIKTRGQQVTLSCSPISGHRSVSWYQQTPGQGLQFLFEYFSETQRNKGNFPGRFSGRQFSNSRSEMNVSTLELGDSALYLCASSLDGYEQYFGPGTRLTVT.

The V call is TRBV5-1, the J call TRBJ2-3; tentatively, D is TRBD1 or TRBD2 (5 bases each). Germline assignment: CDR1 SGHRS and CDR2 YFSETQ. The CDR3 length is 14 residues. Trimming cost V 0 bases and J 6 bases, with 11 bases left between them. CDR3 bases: TGCGCCAGCAGCTTGGCCAGGGACGGGGATACGCAGTATTTT. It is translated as CASSLARDGDTQYF. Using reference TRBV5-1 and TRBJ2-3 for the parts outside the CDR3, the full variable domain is KAGVTQTPRYLIKTRGQQVTLSCSPISGHRSVSWYQQTPGQGLQFLFEYFSETQRNKGNFPGRFSGRQFSNSRSEMNVSTLELGDSALYLCASSLARDGDTQYFGPGTRLTVL.

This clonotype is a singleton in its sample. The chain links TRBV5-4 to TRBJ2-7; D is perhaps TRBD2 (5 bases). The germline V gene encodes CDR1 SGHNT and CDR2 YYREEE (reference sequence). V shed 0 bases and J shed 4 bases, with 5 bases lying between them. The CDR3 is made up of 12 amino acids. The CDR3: CASSLGEYEQYF. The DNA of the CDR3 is TGTGCCAGCAGCTTGGGGGAGTACGAGCAGTACTTC.

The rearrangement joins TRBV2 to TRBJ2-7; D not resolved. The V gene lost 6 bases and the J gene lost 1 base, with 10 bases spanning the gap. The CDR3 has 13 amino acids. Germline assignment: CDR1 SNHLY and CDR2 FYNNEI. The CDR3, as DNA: TGTGCCAGCAGCCCCGGGCCGTCCTACGAGCAGTACGTC. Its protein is CASSPGPSYEQYV.

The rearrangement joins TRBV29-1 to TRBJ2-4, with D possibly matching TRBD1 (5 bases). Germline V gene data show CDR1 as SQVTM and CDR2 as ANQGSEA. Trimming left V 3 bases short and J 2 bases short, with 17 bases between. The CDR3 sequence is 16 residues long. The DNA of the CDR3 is TGCAGCGTTGATGGAGTCGGAAGGGGTACCAAAAACATTCAGTACTTC. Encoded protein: CSVDGVGRGTKNIQYF.

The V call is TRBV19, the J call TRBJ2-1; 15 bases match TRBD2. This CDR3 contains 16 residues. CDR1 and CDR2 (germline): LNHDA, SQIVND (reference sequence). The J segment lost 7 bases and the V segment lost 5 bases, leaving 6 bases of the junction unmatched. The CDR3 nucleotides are TGTGCCAGTAGTTTCCGGACTAGCGGGGGGGGGAATGAGCAGTTCTTC. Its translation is CASSFRTSGGGNEQFF. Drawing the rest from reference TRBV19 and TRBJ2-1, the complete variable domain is DGGITQSPKYLFRKEGQNVTLSCEQNLNHDAMYWYRQDPGQGLRLIYYSQIVNDFQKGDIAEGYSVSREKKESFPLTVTSAQKNPTAFYLCASSFRTSGGGNEQFFGPGTRLTVL.

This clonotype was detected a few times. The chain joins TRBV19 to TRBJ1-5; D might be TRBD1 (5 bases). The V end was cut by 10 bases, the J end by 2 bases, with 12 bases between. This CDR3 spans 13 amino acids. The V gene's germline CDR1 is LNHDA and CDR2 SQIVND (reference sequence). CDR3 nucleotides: TGTGCCACCCATGGGGGTGGCAATCAGCCCCAGCATTTT. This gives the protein CATHGGGNQPQHF.

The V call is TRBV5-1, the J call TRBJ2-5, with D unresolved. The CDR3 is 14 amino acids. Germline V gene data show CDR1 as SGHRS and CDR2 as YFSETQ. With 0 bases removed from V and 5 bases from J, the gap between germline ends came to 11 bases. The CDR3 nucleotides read TGCGCCAGCAGCTTGGAGGGTCCCTGGGAGACCCAGTACTTC. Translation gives CASSLEGPWETQYF.